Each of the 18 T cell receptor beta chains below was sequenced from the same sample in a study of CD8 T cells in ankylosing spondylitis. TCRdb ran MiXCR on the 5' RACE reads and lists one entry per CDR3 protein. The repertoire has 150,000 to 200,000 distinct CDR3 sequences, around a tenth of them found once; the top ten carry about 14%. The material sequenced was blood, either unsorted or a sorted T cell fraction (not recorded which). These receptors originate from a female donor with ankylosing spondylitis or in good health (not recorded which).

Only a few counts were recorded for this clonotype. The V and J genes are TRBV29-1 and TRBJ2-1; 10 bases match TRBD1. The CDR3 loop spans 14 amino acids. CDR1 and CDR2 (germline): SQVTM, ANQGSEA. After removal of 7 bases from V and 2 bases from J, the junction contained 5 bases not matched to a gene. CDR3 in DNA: TGCAGCGCCGTGGGACAGGGGCCCTACAATGAGCAGTTCTTC. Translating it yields CSAVGQGPYNEQFF.

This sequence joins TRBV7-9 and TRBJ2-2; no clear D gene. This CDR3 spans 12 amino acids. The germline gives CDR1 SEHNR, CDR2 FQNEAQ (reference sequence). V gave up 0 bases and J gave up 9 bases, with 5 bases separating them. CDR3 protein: CASSLAARELFF. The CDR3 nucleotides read TGTGCCAGCAGCTTAGCGGCCCGGGAGCTGTTTTTT.

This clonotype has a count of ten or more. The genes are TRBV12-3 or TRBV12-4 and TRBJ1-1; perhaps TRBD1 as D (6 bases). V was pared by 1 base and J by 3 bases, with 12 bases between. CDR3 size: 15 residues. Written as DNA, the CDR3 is TGTGCCAGCAGTTTAGTCCCCAGGACAGACACTGAAGCTTTCTTT. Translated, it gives CASSLVPRTDTEAFF.

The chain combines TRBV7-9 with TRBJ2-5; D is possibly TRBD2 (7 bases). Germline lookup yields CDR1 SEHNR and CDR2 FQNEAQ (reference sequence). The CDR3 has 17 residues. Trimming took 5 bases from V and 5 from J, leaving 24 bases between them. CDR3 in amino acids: CASSPPSGKGVGETQYF. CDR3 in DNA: TGTGCCAGCAGCCCCCCCAGCGGGAAGGGGGTTGGGGAGACCCAGTACTTC.

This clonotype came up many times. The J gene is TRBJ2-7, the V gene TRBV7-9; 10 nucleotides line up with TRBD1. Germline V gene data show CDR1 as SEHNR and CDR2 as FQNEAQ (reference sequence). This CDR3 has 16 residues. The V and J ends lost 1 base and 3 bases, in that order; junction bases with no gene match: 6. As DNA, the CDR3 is TGTGCCAGCAGCTTAGGGGGGACAGGGGCCAACTACGAGCAGTACTTC. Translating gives CASSLGGTGANYEQYF.

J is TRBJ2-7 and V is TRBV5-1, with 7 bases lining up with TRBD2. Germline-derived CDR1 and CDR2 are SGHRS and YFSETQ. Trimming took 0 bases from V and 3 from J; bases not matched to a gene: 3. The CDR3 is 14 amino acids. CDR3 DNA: TGCGCCAGCAGCTTGGAGCTAGCGGACTACGAGCAGTACTTC. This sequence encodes CASSLELADYEQYF. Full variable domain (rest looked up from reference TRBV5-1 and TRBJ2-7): KAGVTQTPRYLIKTRGQQVTLSCSPISGHRSVSWYQQTPGQGLQFLFEYFSETQRNKGNFPGRFSGRQFSNSRSEMNVSTLELGDSALYLCASSLELADYEQYFGPGTRLTVT.

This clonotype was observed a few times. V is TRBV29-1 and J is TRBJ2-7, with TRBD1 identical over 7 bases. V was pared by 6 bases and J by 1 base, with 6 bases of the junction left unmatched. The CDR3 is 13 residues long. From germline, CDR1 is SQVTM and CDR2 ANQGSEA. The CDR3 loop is CSVLGGSSYEQYF. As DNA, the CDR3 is TGCAGCGTGTTAGGGGGCTCGTCCTACGAGCAGTACTTC.

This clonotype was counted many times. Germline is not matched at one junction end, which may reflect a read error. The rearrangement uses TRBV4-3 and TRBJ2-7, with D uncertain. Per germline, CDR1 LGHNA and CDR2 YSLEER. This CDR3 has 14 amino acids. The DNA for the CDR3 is TGTGCCAGCAGCCAAGATCTGGGCTCCTACGAGCAGTACTTC. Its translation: CASSQDLGSYEQYF.

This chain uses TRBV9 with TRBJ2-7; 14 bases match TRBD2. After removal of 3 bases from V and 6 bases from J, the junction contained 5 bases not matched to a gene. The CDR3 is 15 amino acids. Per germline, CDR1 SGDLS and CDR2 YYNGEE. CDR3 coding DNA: TGTGCCAGCAGCGGGGGACTAGCGGGAGAGGCCGAGCAGTACTTC. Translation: CASSGGLAGEAEQYF.

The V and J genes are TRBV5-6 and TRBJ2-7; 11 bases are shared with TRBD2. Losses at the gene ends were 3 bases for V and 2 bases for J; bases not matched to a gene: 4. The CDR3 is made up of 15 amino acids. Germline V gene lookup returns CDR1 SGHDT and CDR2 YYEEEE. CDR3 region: CASSSGLAVPYEQYF. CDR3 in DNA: TGTGCCAGCAGCTCGGGACTAGCGGTACCCTACGAGCAGTACTTC.

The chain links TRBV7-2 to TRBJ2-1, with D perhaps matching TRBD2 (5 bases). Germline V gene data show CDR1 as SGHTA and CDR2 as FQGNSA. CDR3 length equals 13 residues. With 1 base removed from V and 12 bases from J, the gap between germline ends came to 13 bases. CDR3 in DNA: TGTGCCAGCAGCTTAGTGGACTCGCCGAGGCAGTTCTTC. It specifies CASSLVDSPRQFF.

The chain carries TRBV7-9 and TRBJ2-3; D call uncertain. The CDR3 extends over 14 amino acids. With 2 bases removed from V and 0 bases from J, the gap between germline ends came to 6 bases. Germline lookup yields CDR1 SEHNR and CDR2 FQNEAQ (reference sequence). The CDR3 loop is CASSLTKSTDTQYF. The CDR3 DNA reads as TGTGCCAGCAGCTTAACAAAAAGCACAGATACGCAGTATTTT.

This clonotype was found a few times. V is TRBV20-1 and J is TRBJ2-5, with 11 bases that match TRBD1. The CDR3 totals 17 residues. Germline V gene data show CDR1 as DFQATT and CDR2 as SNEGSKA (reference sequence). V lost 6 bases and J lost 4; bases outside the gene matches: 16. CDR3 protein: CSAPGQGVGFVLETQYF. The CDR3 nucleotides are TGCAGTGCACCGGGACAGGGGGTTGGATTTGTGTTAGAGACCCAGTACTTC.

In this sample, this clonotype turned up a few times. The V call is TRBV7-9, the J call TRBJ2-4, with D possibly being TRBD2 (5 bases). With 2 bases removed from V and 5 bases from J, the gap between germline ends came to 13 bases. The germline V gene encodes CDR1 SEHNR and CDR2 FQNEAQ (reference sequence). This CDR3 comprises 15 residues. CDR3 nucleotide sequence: TGTGCCAGCAGCTTAACGTTTGAGGGTCAAAACATTCAGTACTTC. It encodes CASSLTFEGQNIQYF. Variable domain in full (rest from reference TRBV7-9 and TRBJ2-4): DTGVSQNPRHKITKRGQNVTFRCDPISEHNRLYWYRQTLGQGPEFLTYFQNEAQLEKSRLLSDRFSAERPKGSFSTLEIQRTEQGDSAMYLCASSLTFEGQNIQYFGAGTRLSVL.

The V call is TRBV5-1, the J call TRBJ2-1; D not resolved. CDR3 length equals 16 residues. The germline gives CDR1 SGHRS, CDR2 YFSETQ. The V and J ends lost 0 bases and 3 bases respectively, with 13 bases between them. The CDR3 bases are TGCGCCAGCAGCTTGGCCGAGGTCCTACTCTACAATGAGCAGTTCTTC. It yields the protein CASSLAEVLLYNEQFF.

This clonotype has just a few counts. CDR3 sequence reads: CASSLGGLANRQYF. CDR3 DNA: TGTGCCAGCAGCTTAGGGGGGCTAGCAAACCGTCAGTACTTC. The chain employs TRBV5-4 and TRBJ2-7; the D call may be TRBD1 or TRBD2 (6 bases each). Per the germline V gene, CDR1 is SGHNT and CDR2 is YYREEE (reference sequence). Trimming removed 2 bases at V and 10 bases at J, with 19 bases between. CDR3 size: 14 residues.

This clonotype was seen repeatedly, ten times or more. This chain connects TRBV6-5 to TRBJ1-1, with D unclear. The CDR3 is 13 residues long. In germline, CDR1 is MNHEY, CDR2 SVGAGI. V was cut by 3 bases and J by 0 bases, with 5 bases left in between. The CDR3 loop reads CASSYSLNTEAFF. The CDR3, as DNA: TGTGCCAGCAGTTATTCGTTGAACACTGAAGCTTTCTTT.

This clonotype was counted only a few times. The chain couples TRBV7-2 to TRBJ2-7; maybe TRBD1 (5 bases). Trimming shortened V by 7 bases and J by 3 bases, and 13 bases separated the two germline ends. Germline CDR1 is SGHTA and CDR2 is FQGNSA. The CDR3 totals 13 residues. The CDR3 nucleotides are TGTGCCAGCATGGGGCCCTTAGTCTACGAGCAGTACTTC. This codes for CASMGPLVYEQYF.